The 3 T cell receptor beta chains reported below all come from one sample, sequenced in a study of Ad26.COV2.S vaccination and SARS-CoV-2 variants. Described treatment: some 20 received Ad26.COV2.S at low or high dose, single or two shots; about 5 received placebo; per-sample allocation not given. Day 63 following the first vaccine or placebo injection was when the samples were taken. Generated by immunoSEQ multiplex PCR, the TCRdb table keeps only in-frame clones and is missing some. The sample has a few hundred thousand clones; around 87% are singletons. Here the sequenced sample was peripheral blood, taken in a trial of Ad26.COV2.S vaccine versus placebo. These TCRs come from a person between 18 and 65 years old who received the Ad26.COV2.S COVID-19 vaccine or a placebo.

The chain couples TRBV7-2 to TRBJ2-7; weak D call: TRBD2 (5 bases). V was shortened by 0 bases and J by 5 bases, with 17 bases between the two germline ends. There are 16 residues in the CDR3. Germline V gives CDR1 SGHTA, CDR2 FQGNSA. CDR3 in DNA: TGTGCCAGCAGCTTAGCTTTCCGGGGTCCCCCTCACGAGCAGTACTTC. Residues: CASSLAFRGPPHEQYF.

This chain joins TRBV11-3 and TRBJ1-2; 11 bases line up with TRBD1. Trimming removed 5 bases from V and 4 bases from J; junction bases left unmatched: 6. The CDR3 has 15 amino acids. Germline CDR1 SGHNT, CDR2 YENEEA. CDR3 nucleotide sequence: TGTGCCAGCAGCGCAGGGACAGGGGGAAGCTATGGCTACACCTTC. It is translated as CASSAGTGGSYGYTF.

The chain employs TRBV5-5 and TRBJ1-2; D is undetermined. This CDR3 is built from 14 residues. Per germline, CDR1 SGHKS and CDR2 YYEKEE (reference sequence). The V end was cut by 1 base, the J end by 4 bases, with 11 bases between. The CDR3 region has the DNA TGTGCCAGCAGCTTGTTCGCGGCCGGCTATGGCTACACCTTC. This translates into CASSLFAAGYGYTF.